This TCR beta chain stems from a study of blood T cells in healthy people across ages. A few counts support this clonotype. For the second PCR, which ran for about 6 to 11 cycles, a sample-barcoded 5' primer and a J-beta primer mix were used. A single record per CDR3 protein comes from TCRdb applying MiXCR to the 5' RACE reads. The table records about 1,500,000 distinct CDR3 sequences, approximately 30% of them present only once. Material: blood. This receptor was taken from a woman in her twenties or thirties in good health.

The CDR3 spells CASSLAGPPGGEQYF. DNA for the CDR3: TGTGCCAGCAGCTTAGCGGGACCTCCTGGAGGAGAGCAGTACTTC. The J gene is TRBJ2-7, the V gene TRBV7-9; D may be TRBD1 or TRBD2 (5 bases each). The CDR3 spans 15 residues. V dropped 0 bases and J dropped 7 bases, with 16 bases sitting between them. Germline assignment: CDR1 SEHNR and CDR2 FQNEAQ (reference sequence).